This record covers a single T cell receptor (beta chain). This CDR3 fails to terminate in the conserved phenylalanine or tryptophan, so it likely reflects a read error. Template material for each sample was approximately 0.65 ug of bulk tumor genomic DNA. Several spatially distant biopsies were obtained per primary tumor intraoperatively. Their non-small cell lung cancer was newly diagnosed and untreated, and the patients underwent curative surgery. The data were obtained in a study of immune heterogeneity within non-small cell lung tumors. The TCR beta CDR3 region underwent multiplex PCR amplification with 32 V and 13 J primers. Each CDR3 protein gets one entry after TCRdb re-called the multiplex PCR reads with MiXCR. The table lists tens of thousands of distinct CDR3 sequences, around 26% of them singletons. Sequences were obtained from lung tumor tissue. The receptor comes from a middle-aged man with non-small cell lung cancer.

The CDR3 region is CASSEGSGFTGELFL. DNA for the CDR3: TGTGCCAGCAGTGAAGGCAGCGGGTTCACCGGGGAGCTGTTTCTT. The V and J genes are TRBV27 and TRBJ2-2, with D possibly TRBD2 on 6 matching bases. Germline CDR1 MNHEY, CDR2 SMNVEV (reference sequence). V lost 5 bases and J 4 bases, leaving 14 bases between the germline ends. The CDR3 is made up of 15 amino acids.